The source of this T cell receptor beta chain is a study of shared clonotypes between healthy human individuals. Of note for this clone: Its target is not known.

It was across several immunoSEQ plates that each subset's genomic DNA was evenly split. Method: immunoSEQ multiplex PCR; TCRdb's copy keeps in-frame clones and lacks some. Among over 2 million clones listed, roughly 96% were seen once. Trimming removed 7 bases from V and 2 bases from J; junction bases left unmatched: 8. The germline V gene has CDR1 MNHNS and CDR2 SASEGT. This CDR3 is 15 amino acids long. Whole-study results and caveats: Across a handful of donors, naive CD4 shared 4.5% to 6%, naive CD8 around 3.5%, memory CD4 about 2.5%, memory CD8 around 0.36%.

The sequencing input was naive CD4+ T cells sorted from blood. Subset meaning: CD45RA+ positively selected. The clonotype comes from a man aged 18 to 30 in good health. The rearrangement links TRBV6-1 to TRBJ2-7, with 10 bases lining up with TRBD1. The CDR3: CASIPGQGLPYEQYF. In nucleotides, the CDR3 is TGTGCCAGCATCCCGGGACAGGGGCTCCCCTACGAGCAGTACTTC.